This TCR beta chain comes out of a study of blood T cell repertoires in COVID-19. The overall study: Samples taken during acute and convalescent COVID-19 were collected in the United States, Italy and Spain.

This table comes from immunoSEQ multiplex PCR, and its TCRdb copy is limited to in-frame clones, with some not included. The sample comprises roughly 200,000 clones, 86% of which are singletons, and roughly 24% rests with the top ten. Looked up from germline, CDR1 is MRHNA and CDR2 is SNTAGT. Trimming left V 3 bases short and J 6 bases short, with 11 bases between. The CDR3 is made up of 14 amino acids. The rearrangement uses TRBV6-4 and TRBJ2-2, with TRBD2 as a possible D gene (5 bases). The sequenced material came from PBMCs or T cells enriched from blood (not recorded which). This clonotype was obtained from a woman aged 40 to 55 in a cohort exposed to, infected with or recovered from COVID-19 (not recorded which). The CDR3 loop is CASSDTGYAGELFF. The CDR3 nucleotides read TGTGCCAGCAGTGATACGGGGTACGCCGGGGAGCTGTTTTTT.